The 25 T cell receptor beta chains in this list originate from one sample, sequenced in a study of a mutant IDH1 vaccine in newly diagnosed glioma. Time point in this sample: week 47, end of study. What each vaccine dose contained was 300 ug of mutant IDH1 20-mer peptide, accompanied by topical imiquimod. TCRdb's table, derived via immunoSEQ multiplex PCR, lists solely in-frame clones and lacks some. The table includes about 60,000 clones, around 83% detected once. These receptors lack a known antigen. Specimen: PBMCs, collected from a glioma patient whose treatment included an IDH1 peptide vaccine. These receptors originate from a woman aged 50 to 65 with glioma.

This rearrangement joins TRBV6-1 to TRBJ1-2, with D tentatively TRBD1 (6 bases). The V and J ends lost 6 bases and 8 bases respectively, with 10 bases between them. CDR1 and CDR2 (germline): MNHNS, SASEGT. CDR3 length: 11 amino acids. CDR3 sequence: CASRQGSGYTF. CDR3 in DNA: TGTGCCAGCAGGCAGGGGAGCGGCTACACCTTC.

V usage is TRBV5-1 and J usage is TRBJ2-1, with D unresolved. Germline CDR1 is SGHRS and CDR2 is YFSETQ. The CDR3 sequence is 15 residues long. With 5 bases removed from V and 9 bases from J, the gap between germline ends came to 21 bases. In DNA, the CDR3 is TGCGCCAGCAGTGCCGTGGACGGAGTTGGTGTTGAGCAGTTCTTC. It translates to CASSAVDGVGVEQFF.

V is TRBV5-1 and J is TRBJ1-5; 7 nucleotides line up with TRBD1. The CDR3 has 15 residues. Germline assignment: CDR1 SGHRS and CDR2 YFSETQ. The ends lost 1 base at V and 0 bases at J; junction bases unmatched: 1. This chain's CDR3 is CASSLTGDSNQPQHF. In DNA, the CDR3 is TGCGCCAGCAGCTTGACAGGGGATAGCAATCAGCCCCAGCATTTT. Based on the CDR3 plus reference TRBV5-1 and TRBJ1-5, the full variable domain is KAGVTQTPRYLIKTRGQQVTLSCSPISGHRSVSWYQQTPGQGLQFLFEYFSETQRNKGNFPGRFSGRQFSNSRSEMNVSTLELGDSALYLCASSLTGDSNQPQHFGDGTRLSIL.

This clone turned up a few times. The CDR3 here is CASSVDRGTEAFF. For the CDR3, the DNA is TGTGCCAGCAGCGTCGACAGGGGCACTGAAGCTTTCTTT. The rearrangement links TRBV7-2 to TRBJ1-1; 8 bases are a match to TRBD1. This CDR3 has 13 amino acids. Germline loops: CDR1 SGHTA, CDR2 FQGNSA. The V and J ends lost 5 bases and 4 bases, in that order; junction bases with no gene match: 3.

The chain carries TRBV9 and TRBJ1-1, with D possibly TRBD1 on 5 matching bases. Trimming left V 0 bases short and J 3 bases short, with 12 bases between. The CDR3 runs to 15 residues. Per germline, CDR1 SGDLS and CDR2 YYNGEE. The CDR3 protein is CASSVDTGTDTEAFF. CDR3 coding DNA: TGTGCCAGCAGCGTAGATACAGGTACGGACACTGAAGCTTTCTTT.

The rearrangement joins TRBV19 to TRBJ2-1; TRBD2 agrees at 9 bases. With 7 bases clipped from V and 6 bases from J, the junction kept 10 bases outside the gene matches. The CDR3 covers 15 residues. CDR1 and CDR2 from the germline V gene are LNHDA and SQIVND (reference sequence). The DNA of the CDR3 is TGTGCCAGTACCCACGAGCGGGGGGCATCCAATGAGCAGTTCTTC. Residues: CASTHERGASNEQFF. Full variable domain (outside the CDR3, taken from reference TRBV19 and TRBJ2-1): DGGITQSPKYLFRKEGQNVTLSCEQNLNHDAMYWYRQDPGQGLRLIYYSQIVNDFQKGDIAEGYSVSREKKESFPLTVTSAQKNPTAFYLCASTHERGASNEQFFGPGTRLTVL.

The sample holds a few counts of this clone. This sequence joins TRBV19 and TRBJ2-2, with 9 bases identical to TRBD1. The ends lost 7 bases at V and 6 bases at J; junction bases unmatched: 15. Looked up from germline, CDR1 is LNHDA and CDR2 is SQIVND (reference sequence). CDR3 length equals 17 residues. In DNA form, the CDR3 reads TGTGCCAGTACCCCATCCCGGGGACAGGGCTTATCCGGGGAGCTGTTTTTT. This codes for CASTPSRGQGLSGELFF.

This clone was counted only a few times. The chain couples TRBV5-1 to TRBJ1-1, with TRBD1 matching 7 bases. CDR1 is SGHRS, CDR2 YFSETQ, per germline. With 3 bases clipped from V and 8 bases from J, the junction kept 4 bases outside the gene matches. The CDR3 length is 12 residues. In DNA, the CDR3 is TGCGCCAGCAGCTGGGGGGACAGAGAAGCTTTCTTT. Translated, it gives CASSWGDREAFF.

This chain connects TRBV2 to TRBJ1-4; 7 nucleotides match TRBD1. This CDR3 has 13 residues. The germline gives CDR1 SNHLY, CDR2 FYNNEI. The junction had 6 bases not matched to a gene; V was cut back by 10 bases and J by 4 bases. The DNA for the CDR3 is TGTGCCATCCTAGACAGGGTTAATGAAAAACTGTTTTTT. This gives the protein CAILDRVNEKLFF.

V and J are TRBV7-9 and TRBJ1-4, with 9 nucleotides matching TRBD1. Germline CDR1 reads SEHNR; CDR2 reads FQNEAQ (reference sequence). CDR3 size: 16 residues. Trimming cost V 2 bases and J 4 bases; bases outside gene matches: 5. The CDR3 sequence: CASSLTGTGFNEKLFF. CDR3 nucleotides: TGTGCCAGCAGCTTAACCGGGACAGGGTTTAATGAAAAACTGTTTTTT.

The chain uses TRBV30 and TRBJ1-4; 7 nucleotides line up with TRBD1. There are 14 residues in the CDR3. The junction had 9 bases not matched to a gene; V was cut back by 3 bases and J by 8 bases. Looked up from germline, CDR1 is GTSNPN and CDR2 is SVGIG (reference sequence). The CDR3 region is CAWRGRGRGEKLFF. Here the CDR3 DNA reads TGTGCCTGGAGGGGGAGGGGGCGCGGAGAAAAACTGTTTTTT.

CDR3 DNA sequence: TGTGCCAGCAGCTTAGAGCCTGAAGAAAAACTGTTTTTT. It specifies CASSLEPEEKLFF. The chain employs TRBV7-2 and TRBJ1-4; D gene unclear. The CDR3 is made up of 13 amino acids. CDR1 SGHTA and CDR2 FQGNSA come from the germline V gene. V was shortened by 1 base and J by 8 bases, with 8 bases between the two germline ends.

The chain links TRBV29-1 to TRBJ1-4; TRBD1 might be the D (6 bases). The CDR3 is made up of 15 amino acids. The V gene's germline CDR1 is SQVTM and CDR2 ANQGSEA. V was pared by 6 bases and J by 7 bases, with 21 bases between. The CDR3 reads CSVRDIGPTSEKLFF. The CDR3 DNA reads as TGCAGCGTCCGGGACATAGGACCTACAAGTGAAAAACTGTTTTTT.

The gene calls are TRBV18 and TRBJ1-6, with D possibly TRBD1 on 5 matching bases. CDR1 is KGHSH and CDR2 is LQKENI in the germline V gene. V lost 3 bases to trimming and J lost 4 bases, with 7 bases between them. The CDR3 runs to 14 residues. The CDR3 nucleotides read TGTGCCAGCTCACCCGGGGGGTATAATTCACCCCTCCACTTT. As protein: CASSPGGYNSPLHF. Supplemented by reference TRBV18 and TRBJ1-6, the full variable domain reads NAGVMQNPRHLVRRRGQEARLRCSPMKGHSHVYWYRQLPEEGLKFMVYLQKENIIDESGMPKERFSAEFPKEGPSILRIQQVVRGDSAAYFCASSPGGYNSPLHFGNGTRLTVT.

The CDR3 nucleotides read TGTGCCACCACACGGGAATCGGTCACGGGGGGTCAGCCCCAGCATTTT. This encodes CATTRESVTGGQPQHF. This chain uses TRBV28 with TRBJ1-5; D might be TRBD1 (5 bases). The length of the CDR3 is 16 residues. V was clipped by 10 bases and J by 6 bases, with 25 bases between them. Germline V gene lookup returns CDR1 MDHEN and CDR2 SYDVKM.

This chain uses TRBV5-6 with TRBJ1-6; TRBD1 matches 9 bases. CDR3 size: 16 residues. J lost 14 bases, V lost 3 bases, and 15 bases had no gene match. Germline assignment: CDR1 SGHDT and CDR2 YYEEEE. The CDR3, as DNA: TGTGCCAGCAGCTCCTTAATAGGACAGGGGAAACGGACCCTCCACTTT. Encoded protein: CASSSLIGQGKRTLHF.

The chain is built from TRBV10-3 and TRBJ2-5; tentative D call: TRBD1 (5 bases). Germline CDR1 and CDR2: ENHRY and SYGVKD. This CDR3 has 15 residues. V was clipped by 0 bases and J by 5 bases, with 13 bases between them. The CDR3, as DNA: TGTGCCATCAGTGAGTCGAGGTGGGGCCTTGAGACCCAGTACTTC. Its translation is CAISESRWGLETQYF.

This CDR3 reads CASSSSGGEANEKLFF. The CDR3 nucleotides are TGCGCCAGCAGCTCGTCAGGGGGCGAGGCTAATGAAAAACTGTTTTTT. J is TRBJ1-4 and V is TRBV5-1; 8 bases line up with TRBD1. The CDR3 length is 16 residues. Unmatched junction bases numbered 7, after V lost 3 bases and J lost 3 bases. Germline loops: CDR1 SGHRS, CDR2 YFSETQ. The full variable domain, completed using reference TRBV5-1 and TRBJ1-4, is KAGVTQTPRYLIKTRGQQVTLSCSPISGHRSVSWYQQTPGQGLQFLFEYFSETQRNKGNFPGRFSGRQFSNSRSEMNVSTLELGDSALYLCASSSSGGEANEKLFFGSGTQLSVL.

The V and J genes are TRBV25-1 and TRBJ2-5; D possibly corresponds to TRBD1 (5 bases). Germline CDR1 reads MGHDK; CDR2 reads SYGVNS. Trimming took off 1 base at V and 0 bases at J, with 15 bases between the two ends. This CDR3 has 17 residues. The CDR3 sequence: CASSELGRGQYQETQYF. Written as DNA, the CDR3 is TGTGCCAGCAGTGAATTGGGAAGGGGCCAGTACCAAGAGACCCAGTACTTC.

The J gene is TRBJ2-2, the V gene TRBV9; tentatively, D is TRBD2 (6 bases). The CDR3 has 12 residues. The germline V gene encodes CDR1 SGDLS and CDR2 YYNGEE. CDR3 nucleotides: TGTGCTAGCGCCCGGGGGATCGGGGAGCTGTTTTTT. Protein: CASARGIGELFF.

The chain carries TRBV6-5 and TRBJ2-7, with D unresolved. This CDR3 has 13 residues. Trimming removed 8 bases from V and 1 base from J, with 12 bases in between. CDR1 and CDR2 from the germline V gene are MNHEY and SVGAGI. The CDR3 DNA reads as TGTGCCAGCGGTCGGAAGCCTTCCTACGAGCAGTACTTC. It specifies CASGRKPSYEQYF.

This chain uses TRBV7-9 with TRBJ1-2, with a tentative D call TRBD1 (5 bases). Per the germline V gene, CDR1 is SEHNR and CDR2 is FQNEAQ (reference sequence). The V end was cut by 5 bases, the J end by 7 bases, with 8 bases between. This CDR3 region has 11 residues. The CDR3 reads CASSPGRGYTF. CDR3 coding DNA: TGTGCCAGCAGCCCGGGACGTGGCTACACCTTC. Supplemented by reference TRBV7-9 and TRBJ1-2, the full variable domain reads DTGVSQNPRHKITKRGQNVTFRCDPISEHNRLYWYRQTLGQGPEFLTYFQNEAQLEKSRLLSDRFSAERPKGSFSTLEIQRTEQGDSAMYLCASSPGRGYTFGSGTRLTVV.

The table lists this clone with a count of one. The chain uses TRBV5-8 and TRBJ2-5; TRBD1 aligns across 11 bases. Germline loops: CDR1 SGHTS, CDR2 YDEGEE. Germline trimming cut 4 bases from V and 2 bases from J; bases unmatched to any gene: 4. The CDR3 loop spans 15 amino acids. CDR3 protein: CASSPGTGGQETQYF. The DNA of the CDR3 is TGTGCCAGCAGCCCCGGGACAGGGGGGCAAGAGACCCAGTACTTC.

The rearrangement uses TRBV6-6 and TRBJ2-3, with 7 bases that match TRBD2. CDR1 and CDR2 (germline): MNHNY, SVGAGI (reference sequence). CDR3 size: 16 residues. Losses at the gene ends were 4 bases for V and 0 bases for J; bases not matched to a gene: 7. For the CDR3, the DNA is TGTGCCAGCAGTTTAAGAGCGGGGCCTAGCACAGATACGCAGTATTTT. Translating gives CASSLRAGPSTDTQYF.

The genes are TRBV5-4 and TRBJ2-7; TRBD2 aligns across 9 bases. The germline CDR1 and CDR2 sequences are SGHNT and YYREEE (reference sequence). The CDR3 length is 16 residues. The ends lost 4 bases at V and 1 base at J; junction bases unmatched: 9. The CDR3 DNA is TGTGCCAGCAGCGCGCCGGGACTAGCTAATTCCTACGAGCAGTACTTC. Translating gives CASSAPGLANSYEQYF. Supplemented by reference TRBV5-4 and TRBJ2-7, the full variable domain reads ETGVTQSPTHLIKTRGQQVTLRCSSQSGHNTVSWYQQALGQGPQFIFQYYREEENGRGNFPPRFSGLQFPNYSSELNVNALELDDSALYLCASSAPGLANSYEQYFGPGTRLTVT.